This entry lists 29 T cell receptor beta chains sequenced from one sample in a study of blood T cell repertoires in COVID-19. Assay: immunoSEQ multiplex PCR; the TCRdb copy retains only in-frame clones and omits some. This table holds a few hundred thousand clones, roughly 90% found once. The sequenced material came from peripheral blood. These receptors all stem from a woman aged 40 to 50 with COVID-19, enrolled during active disease.

The chain carries TRBV5-1 and TRBJ1-2; 10 nucleotides align to TRBD1. With V trimmed by 4 bases and J by 7 bases, 4 bases remained unmatched. Germline V gives CDR1 SGHRS, CDR2 YFSETQ. This CDR3 is 13 amino acids long. The CDR3 coding sequence is TGCGCCAGCAGCCGGACAGGGGGTGGTGGCTACACCTTC. It codes for CASSRTGGGGYTF. The entire variable domain, with the rest obtained from reference TRBV5-1 and TRBJ1-2, is as follows: KAGVTQTPRYLIKTRGQQVTLSCSPISGHRSVSWYQQTPGQGLQFLFEYFSETQRNKGNFPGRFSGRQFSNSRSEMNVSTLELGDSALYLCASSRTGGGGYTFGSGTRLTVV.

This clone was detected only a few times. The chain couples TRBV6-1 to TRBJ1-3; D may be TRBD1 (6 bases). This CDR3 region has 14 residues. Germline V gene lookup returns CDR1 MNHNS and CDR2 SASEGT. Trimming pared 2 bases from V and 6 bases from J, leaving 11 bases between. CDR3 region: CASSELAGENTIYF. CDR3 DNA sequence: TGTGCCAGCAGTGAATTGGCAGGGGAAAACACCATATATTTT.

This chain connects TRBV7-3 to TRBJ1-1; D ambiguous. V lost 4 bases and J 0 bases, leaving 6 bases between the germline ends. The germline V gene has CDR1 SGHTA and CDR2 FQGTGA. This CDR3 contains 13 residues. The CDR3 bases are TGTGCCAGCAGCTCCTCCTTGAACACTGAAGCTTTCTTT. It codes for CASSSSLNTEAFF.

The chain employs TRBV30 and TRBJ2-6; 7 bases align to TRBD1. The CDR3 consists of 18 residues. Germline V gene lookup returns CDR1 GTSNPN and CDR2 SVGIG (reference sequence). With 7 bases clipped from V and 2 bases from J, the junction kept 17 bases outside the gene matches. The CDR3 sequence is CALREGGQRKPGANVLTF. The CDR3, as DNA: TGTGCCTTACGGGAAGGGGGACAGAGAAAACCTGGGGCCAACGTCCTGACTTTC.

The V and J genes are TRBV5-4 and TRBJ1-6, with 8 bases fitting TRBD1. The V gene end was trimmed by 4 bases and the J gene end by 7 bases; junction bases not matched to a gene: 7. Germline V CDR1 and CDR2: SGHNT, YYREEE (reference sequence). CDR3 length equals 15 residues. CDR3 amino acids: CASSLQTGENSPLHF. In DNA form, the CDR3 reads TGTGCCAGCAGCCTCCAGACAGGGGAGAATTCACCCCTCCACTTT.

The chain has TRBV5-5 and TRBJ2-7; 9 nucleotides line up with TRBD1. Losses at the gene ends were 4 bases for V and 0 bases for J; bases not matched to a gene: 5. The CDR3 sequence is 15 residues long. CDR1 and CDR2 (germline): SGHKS, YYEKEE (reference sequence). The CDR3 DNA sequence: TGTGCCAGCAGCGCGGACAGGGGAGCCTCCTACGAGCAGTACTTC. Translated, it gives CASSADRGASYEQYF.

The chain joins TRBV4-3 to TRBJ2-1, with TRBD2 matching 8 bases. Germline-derived CDR1 and CDR2 are LGHNA and YSLEER. J gave up 8 bases and V 5 bases, and 14 bases lay outside the gene matches. The CDR3 has 16 residues. CDR3 nucleotides: TGCGCCAGCAGCATTTCCCCCGGGACTAGTCTAGATGAGCAGTTCTTC. Translating gives CASSISPGTSLDEQFF.

The V gene is TRBV18, the J gene TRBJ1-2; TRBD1 is a possible D gene (6 bases). The CDR3 is 14 residues long. The germline gives CDR1 KGHSH, CDR2 LQKENI. Trimming took 6 bases from V and 3 from J, leaving 14 bases between them. CDR3 bases: TGTGCCAGCTCGCTGACTGGACAGTACTATGGCTACACCTTC. Its translation is CASSLTGQYYGYTF. Complete variable domain (other parts from reference TRBV18 and TRBJ1-2): NAGVMQNPRHLVRRRGQEARLRCSPMKGHSHVYWYRQLPEEGLKFMVYLQKENIIDESGMPKERFSAEFPKEGPSILRIQQVVRGDSAAYFCASSLTGQYYGYTFGSGTRLTVV.

The chain combines TRBV6-5 with TRBJ1-2; tentative D call: TRBD1 (6 bases). From germline, CDR1 is MNHEY and CDR2 SVGAGI. Trimming removed 0 bases at V and 6 bases at J, with 14 bases between. The CDR3 sequence is 15 residues long. DNA of the CDR3: TGTGCCAGCAGTTACTCATTTACGTCAGGGGATGGCTACACCTTC. Its translation is CASSYSFTSGDGYTF.

The CDR3 sequence: CASSQLSLGQGGYTF. DNA for the CDR3: TGTGCCAGCAGTCAACTCTCTCTGGGACAGGGGGGCTACACCTTC. The rearrangement links TRBV27 to TRBJ1-2; 10 bases are shared with TRBD1. The germline gives CDR1 MNHEY, CDR2 SMNVEV (reference sequence). V gave up 5 bases and J gave up 8 bases; unmatched junction bases: 11. The CDR3 is made up of 15 amino acids.

The V and J genes are TRBV6-5 and TRBJ1-1; 7 bases line up with TRBD1. This CDR3 has 15 amino acids. V lost 4 bases, J lost 1 base, and 6 bases stayed unmatched. Germline V lookup: CDR1 MNHEY, CDR2 SVGAGI. As DNA, the CDR3 is TGTGCCAGCAGTTCCCGGACAGGATCGAACACTGAAGCTTTCTTT. Translation gives CASSSRTGSNTEAFF.

The chain recombines TRBV5-1 with TRBJ1-5, with TRBD1 as a possible D gene (5 bases). Germline CDR1 is SGHRS and CDR2 is YFSETQ. Trimming removed 2 bases at V and 5 bases at J, with 17 bases between. The CDR3 loop spans 16 amino acids. CDR3 in amino acids: CASSLWATDGDQPQHF. The CDR3 nucleotides are TGCGCCAGCAGCTTATGGGCGACAGACGGAGATCAGCCCCAGCATTTT.

The chain recombines TRBV11-2 with TRBJ1-4; D is ambiguous. Germline V lookup: CDR1 SGHAT, CDR2 FQNNGV. The V end was cut by 2 bases, the J end by 8 bases, with 6 bases between. The CDR3 loop spans 12 amino acids. DNA for the CDR3: TGTGCCAGCAGCTTACTCGTCGAAAAACTGTTTTTT. Its translation: CASSLLVEKLFF.

The gene calls are TRBV5-6 and TRBJ1-2, with D hard to call. There are 15 residues in the CDR3. The germline gives CDR1 SGHDT, CDR2 YYEEEE. V gave up 0 bases and J gave up 4 bases, with 13 bases separating them. DNA of the CDR3: TGTGCCAGCAGCTTGGCCCGGACGGGATTCTATGGCTACACCTTC. It encodes CASSLARTGFYGYTF.

The V and J genes are TRBV3-1 (or the pseudogene TRBV3-2) and TRBJ1-2; 8 positions match TRBD1. Trimming at V came to 4 bases and at J to 4 bases, leaving 8 bases not matched to a gene. Germline V gives CDR1 LGHDT, CDR2 YNNKEL (reference sequence). This CDR3 has 15 amino acids. CDR3 sequence reads: CASSPFQGAGYGYTF. The CDR3 DNA sequence: TGTGCCAGCAGCCCATTCCAGGGGGCAGGCTATGGCTACACCTTC.

V usage is TRBV12-5 and J usage is TRBJ2-3, with D possibly matching TRBD2 (6 bases). Trimming stripped 4 bases from V and 6 bases from J, with 17 bases between. Germline V gene sequence: CDR1 LGHNT, CDR2 FRNRAP. The CDR3 is 15 amino acids. The CDR3 bases are TGTGCTAGTGGTTCGGGACTTTCTCACTGGGATACGCAGTATTTT. This translates into CASGSGLSHWDTQYF.

The chain uses TRBV19 and TRBJ2-3; unclear D gene. The CDR3 has 15 residues. From germline, CDR1 is LNHDA and CDR2 SQIVND (reference sequence). Trimming cost V 5 bases and J 0 bases, with 12 bases left between them. CDR3 sequence reads: CASSPRRSSTDTQYF. CDR3 nucleotides: TGTGCCAGTAGTCCCCGGCGGTCTAGCACAGATACGCAGTATTTT.

The CDR3 here is CAWAQGARQPQHF. The CDR3 coding sequence is TGTGCCTGGGCCCAGGGGGCACGACAGCCCCAGCATTTT. This chain joins TRBV30 and TRBJ1-5; 8 bases are a match to TRBD1. CDR1 and CDR2 from the germline V gene are GTSNPN and SVGIG (reference sequence). The CDR3 is 13 residues long. V shed 5 bases and J 7 bases; nucleotides not matched to a gene: 7.

V usage is TRBV14 and J usage is TRBJ1-2; tentative D call: TRBD1 (6 bases). Deletions cut 4 bases from V and 0 bases from J, with 24 bases between. The CDR3 sequence is 19 residues long. CDR1 and CDR2 from the germline V gene are SGHDN and FVKESK. CDR3 DNA sequence: TGTGCCAGCAGCCCCTTTGTACGGGGGGCGTCAGGGGCTAACTATGGCTACACCTTC. Translation gives CASSPFVRGASGANYGYTF.

This chain joins TRBV7-3 and TRBJ1-2, with 8 bases lining up with TRBD1. Germline V gives CDR1 SGHTA, CDR2 FQGTGA. Germline trimming cut 2 bases from V and 5 bases from J; bases unmatched to any gene: 4. The CDR3 covers 14 residues. CDR3 sequence: CASSLGTGGYGYTF. The DNA for the CDR3 is TGTGCCAGCAGCTTAGGTACAGGGGGTTATGGCTACACCTTC.

J is TRBJ2-7 and V is TRBV30; possibly TRBD2 for D (5 bases). The CDR3 loop spans 12 amino acids. V was clipped by 4 bases and J by 3 bases, with 10 bases between them. CDR1 is GTSNPN and CDR2 is SVGIG in the germline V gene (reference sequence). DNA of the CDR3: TGTGCCTGGAACCCCCGGGGCTACGAGCAGTACTTC. Protein: CAWNPRGYEQYF.

The rearrangement joins TRBV30 to TRBJ1-5, with a weak D call TRBD1 (6 bases). CDR3 length: 14 residues. Trimming removed 0 bases from V and 4 bases from J, with 10 bases in between. Germline loops: CDR1 GTSNPN, CDR2 SVGIG (reference sequence). Written as DNA, the CDR3 is TGTGCCTGGAGTGTAGCCAGGGGAAATCAGCCCCAGCATTTT. Amino acids: CAWSVARGNQPQHF.

This sequence joins TRBV7-8 and TRBJ2-6; tentative D call: TRBD1 (6 bases). Per germline, CDR1 SGHVS and CDR2 FQNEAQ. This CDR3 region has 19 residues. The V gene lost 2 bases and the J gene lost 0 bases, with 17 bases spanning the gap. CDR3: CASSLRTVTSLSGANVLTF. The CDR3 DNA follows: TGTGCCAGCAGCTTAAGGACAGTTACCTCCCTCTCTGGGGCCAACGTCCTGACTTTC.

This clone was counted a single time. The chain uses TRBV6-2 or TRBV6-3 and TRBJ2-7, with no clear D. Deletions cut 5 bases from V and 3 bases from J, with 14 bases between. Germline V gene data show CDR1 as MNHEY and CDR2 as SVGEGT. The CDR3 runs 14 residues. The CDR3 region has the DNA TGTGCCAGCAGTGACCTACAGAGAATCTACGAGCAGTACTTC. Translated, it gives CASSDLQRIYEQYF.

The V gene is TRBV6-5, the J gene TRBJ2-2; 7 positions match TRBD2. CDR3 length: 15 residues. V lost 3 bases and J lost 6; bases outside the gene matches: 7. The V gene's germline CDR1 is MNHEY and CDR2 SVGAGI. The CDR3 here is CASSYGGSVAGELFF. CDR3 DNA: TGTGCCAGCAGTTATGGCGGGAGTGTGGCCGGGGAGCTGTTTTTT.

This clone was observed a few times. The chain links TRBV7-3 to TRBJ2-1; 7 bases match TRBD2. With V trimmed by 4 bases and J by 8 bases, 8 bases remained unmatched. This CDR3 comprises 14 residues. In germline, CDR1 is SGHTA, CDR2 FQGTGA. The CDR3 sequence is CASSSGGVADEQFF. The DNA of the CDR3 is TGTGCCAGCAGCTCTGGGGGGGTAGCTGATGAGCAGTTCTTC.

This clone was seen once. The chain uses TRBV6-2 or TRBV6-3 and TRBJ1-4; 8 bases agree with TRBD1. The CDR3 is 15 residues long. V shed 6 bases, J shed 7 bases, and the junction held 10 bases outside the gene matches. CDR1 and CDR2 (germline): MNHEY, SVGEGT. Written as DNA, the CDR3 is TGTGCCAGCAGCCGGACCGGGACAGGTCCTGAAAAACTGTTTTTT. This encodes CASSRTGTGPEKLFF.

This sequence joins TRBV7-9 and TRBJ1-4, with TRBD1 identical over 10 bases. Per the germline V gene, CDR1 is SEHNR and CDR2 is FQNEAQ (reference sequence). The CDR3 covers 16 residues. J gave up 8 bases and V 5 bases, and 11 bases lay outside the gene matches. The chain's CDR3 is CASSAGDRGSQEKLFF. The CDR3 nucleotides read TGTGCCAGCAGCGCCGGGGACAGGGGATCACAGGAAAAACTGTTTTTT.

This chain connects TRBV10-3 to TRBJ2-1, with D maybe TRBD2 (5 bases). CDR1 ENHRY and CDR2 SYGVKD come from the germline V gene. With 3 bases removed from V and 4 bases from J, the gap between germline ends came to 13 bases. CDR3 size: 15 residues. The CDR3 DNA follows: TGTGCCATCAGTGAAGGGCTACGGGGTTACAATGAGCAGTTCTTC. Translation gives CAISEGLRGYNEQFF.